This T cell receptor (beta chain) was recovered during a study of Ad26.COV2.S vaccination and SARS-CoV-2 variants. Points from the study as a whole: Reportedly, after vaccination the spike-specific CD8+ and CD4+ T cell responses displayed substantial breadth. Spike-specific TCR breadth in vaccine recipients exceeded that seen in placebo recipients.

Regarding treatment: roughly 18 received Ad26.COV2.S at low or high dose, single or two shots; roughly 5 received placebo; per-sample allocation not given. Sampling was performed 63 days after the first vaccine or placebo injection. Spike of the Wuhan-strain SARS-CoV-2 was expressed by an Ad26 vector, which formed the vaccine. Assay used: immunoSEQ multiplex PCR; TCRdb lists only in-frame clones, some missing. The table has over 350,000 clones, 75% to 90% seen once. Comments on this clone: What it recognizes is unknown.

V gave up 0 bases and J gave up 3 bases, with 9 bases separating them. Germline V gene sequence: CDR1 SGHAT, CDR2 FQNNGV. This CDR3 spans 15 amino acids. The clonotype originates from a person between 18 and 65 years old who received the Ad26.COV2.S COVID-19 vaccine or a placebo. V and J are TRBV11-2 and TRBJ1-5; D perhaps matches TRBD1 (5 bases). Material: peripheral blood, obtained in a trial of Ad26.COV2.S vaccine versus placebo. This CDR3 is CASSLEAGPNQPQHF. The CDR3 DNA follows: TGTGCCAGCAGCTTAGAGGCGGGACCCAATCAGCCCCAGCATTTT.